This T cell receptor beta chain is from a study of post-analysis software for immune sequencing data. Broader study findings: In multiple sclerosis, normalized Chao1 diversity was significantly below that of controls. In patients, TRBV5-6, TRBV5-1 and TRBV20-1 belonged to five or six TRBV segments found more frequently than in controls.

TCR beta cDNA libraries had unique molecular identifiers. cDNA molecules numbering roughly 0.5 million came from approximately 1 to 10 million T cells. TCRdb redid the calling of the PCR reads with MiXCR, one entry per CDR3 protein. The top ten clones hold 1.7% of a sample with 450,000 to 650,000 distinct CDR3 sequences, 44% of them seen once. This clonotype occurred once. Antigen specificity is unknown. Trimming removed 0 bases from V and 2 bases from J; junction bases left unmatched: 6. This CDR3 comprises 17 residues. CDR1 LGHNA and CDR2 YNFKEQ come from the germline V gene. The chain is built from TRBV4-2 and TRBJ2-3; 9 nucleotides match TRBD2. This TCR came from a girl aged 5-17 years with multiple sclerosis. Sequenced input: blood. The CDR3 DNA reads TGTGCCAGCAGCCAAGAGGGCACTAGCGGGTACACAGATACGCAGTATTTT. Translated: CASSQEGTSGYTDTQYF.